This TCR beta chain was identified in a study of cytomegalovirus exposure and HLA in healthy donors. Some clones are missing from TCRdb's copy, which holds only in-frame ones; the method was immunoSEQ multiplex PCR. The table shows 150,000 to 200,000 clones, with about 90% occurring only once. Looked up from germline, CDR1 is SGHAT and CDR2 is FQNNGV. This CDR3 contains 15 residues. Trimming took off 5 bases at V and 6 bases at J, with 19 bases between the two ends. The sample comprised PBMCs. This clonotype originated in a woman between 18 and 30 years old in good health and CMV-seropositive. The V gene is TRBV11-2, the J gene TRBJ1-1, with D perhaps matching TRBD1 (6 bases). The chain's CDR3 is CASSPGESGAPEAFF. The CDR3 DNA reads as TGTGCCAGCAGCCCAGGAGAGTCAGGGGCCCCTGAAGCTTTCTTT.